The sequence of this TCR beta chain was determined in a study of T cell changes during pregnancy in multiple sclerosis. CDR3 length: 16 amino acids. Germline lookup yields CDR1 MNHEY and CDR2 SVGAGI. Trimming at V came to 3 bases and at J to 2 bases, leaving 9 bases not matched to a gene. Measured with immunoSEQ multiplex PCR; TCRdb has only the in-frame clones, and not every one. Of 90,000 to 120,000 clones in the sample, approximately 90% were seen once. The TCR originated in a female donor with multiple sclerosis, enrolled in a pregnancy study. The rearrangement uses TRBV6-5 and TRBJ1-1; 7 bases are a match to TRBD1. Sample: peripheral blood, taken after pregnancy. The CDR3: CASSYGAGGINTEAFF. CDR3 sequence (DNA): TGTGCCAGCAGTTATGGGGCAGGGGGAATTAACACTGAAGCTTTCTTT.